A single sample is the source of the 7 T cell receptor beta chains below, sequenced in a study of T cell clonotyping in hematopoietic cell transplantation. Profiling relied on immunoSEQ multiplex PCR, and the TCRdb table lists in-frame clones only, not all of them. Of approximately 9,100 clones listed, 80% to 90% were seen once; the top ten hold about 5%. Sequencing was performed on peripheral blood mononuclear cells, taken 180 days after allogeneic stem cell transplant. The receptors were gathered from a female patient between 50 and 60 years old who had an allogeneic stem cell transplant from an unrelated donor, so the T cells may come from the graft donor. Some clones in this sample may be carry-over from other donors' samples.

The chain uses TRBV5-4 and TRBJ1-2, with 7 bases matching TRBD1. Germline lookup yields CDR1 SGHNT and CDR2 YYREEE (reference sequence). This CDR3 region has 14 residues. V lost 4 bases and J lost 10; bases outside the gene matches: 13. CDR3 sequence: CASSTRRDSTDYTF. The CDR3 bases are TGTGCCAGCAGCACCCGCCGGGACAGCACAGACTACACCTTC.

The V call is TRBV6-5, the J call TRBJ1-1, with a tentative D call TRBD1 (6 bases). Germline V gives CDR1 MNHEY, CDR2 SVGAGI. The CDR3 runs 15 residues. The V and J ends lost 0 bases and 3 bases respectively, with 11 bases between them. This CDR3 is CASSYSPGADTEAFF. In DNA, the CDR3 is TGTGCCAGCAGTTACTCGCCAGGGGCGGACACTGAAGCTTTCTTT.

The CDR3 reads CAISRQGGGTQYF. Here the CDR3 DNA reads TGTGCCATCAGCAGACAGGGCGGAGGGACCCAGTACTTC. The chain joins TRBV10-3 to TRBJ2-5; 7 bases are shared with TRBD1. V dropped 6 bases and J dropped 7; count of bases not matched to a gene: 8. The CDR3 loop spans 13 amino acids. Germline lookup yields CDR1 ENHRY and CDR2 SYGVKD.

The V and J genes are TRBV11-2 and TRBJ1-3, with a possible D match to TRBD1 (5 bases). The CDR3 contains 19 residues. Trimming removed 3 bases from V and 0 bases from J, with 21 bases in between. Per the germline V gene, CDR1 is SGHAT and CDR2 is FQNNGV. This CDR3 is CASSFYLGTYLFSGNTIYF. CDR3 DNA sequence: TGTGCCAGCAGCTTCTACCTTGGGACGTATCTCTTCTCTGGAAACACCATATATTTT.

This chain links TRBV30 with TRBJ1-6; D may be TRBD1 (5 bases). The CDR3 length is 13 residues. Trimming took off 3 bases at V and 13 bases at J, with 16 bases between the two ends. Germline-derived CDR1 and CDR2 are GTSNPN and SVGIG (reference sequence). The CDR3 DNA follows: TGTGCCTGGAGCGTGGGGGAGGGGATGCCCCTCCACTTT. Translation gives CAWSVGEGMPLHF.

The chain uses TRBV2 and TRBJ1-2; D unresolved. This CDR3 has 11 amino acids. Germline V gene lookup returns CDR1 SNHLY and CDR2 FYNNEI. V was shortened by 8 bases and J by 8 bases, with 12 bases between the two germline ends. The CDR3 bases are TGTGCCAGCCGGCAGGTGGACGGCTACACCTTC. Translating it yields CASRQVDGYTF.

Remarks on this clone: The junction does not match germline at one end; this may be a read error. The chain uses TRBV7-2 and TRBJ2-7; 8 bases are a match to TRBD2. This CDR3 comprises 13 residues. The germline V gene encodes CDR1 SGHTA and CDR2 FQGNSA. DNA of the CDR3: TGTGCCAGCAGTTTAGCGGGGCCGGTGGAGCAGTACTTC. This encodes CASSLAGPVEQYF.